The 25 T cell receptor beta chains below come from one sample, sequenced in a study of T cells after yellow fever vaccination. TCRdb reprocessed the 5' RACE reads with MiXCR, giving one entry per CDR3 protein. The table records fewer than 350,000 distinct CDR3 sequences, about 9.5% of them present only once. The sequenced sample was PBMCs, obtained on the day of the first yellow fever vaccination. The source of these receptors is a man younger than 35 who received the YFV17D yellow fever vaccine.

This clonotype has only a few counts. The chain employs TRBV12-3 or TRBV12-4 and TRBJ1-1, with a tentative D call TRBD1 (5 bases). This CDR3 contains 12 residues. Trimming removed 8 bases from V and 6 bases from J, with 13 bases in between. CDR3 nucleotides: TGTGCCAGCTCCCCAGGGTTCGCTGAAGCTTTCTTT. Translating it yields CASSPGFAEAFF.

This clonotype was detected only a few times. The rearrangement joins TRBV19 to TRBJ1-1; TRBD1 matches at 7 bases. With 6 bases clipped from V and 1 base from J, the junction kept 5 bases outside the gene matches. The CDR3 sequence is 14 residues long. Germline CDR1 reads LNHDA; CDR2 reads SQIVND (reference sequence). CDR3: CASRATGRNTEAFF. In DNA form, the CDR3 reads TGTGCCAGTAGGGCGACAGGGCGGAACACTGAAGCTTTCTTT.

This clonotype has just a few counts. The V gene is TRBV7-3, the J gene TRBJ2-5; D is possibly TRBD2 (5 bases). This CDR3 has 14 residues. V shed 5 bases and J shed 4 bases, with 14 bases lying between them. Germline V gene sequence: CDR1 SGHTA, CDR2 FQGTGA. The CDR3 coding sequence is TGTGCCAGCAGCATCGGCGGGTTGGGAGAGACCCAGTACTTC. This codes for CASSIGGLGETQYF.

V usage is TRBV20-1 and J usage is TRBJ1-1; D possibly corresponds to TRBD1 (5 bases). The CDR3 totals 11 residues. CDR1 is DFQATT and CDR2 is SNEGSKA in the germline V gene (reference sequence). Between the trimmed V and J ends, which lost 6 bases and 6 bases, there was a span of 11 bases. The CDR3, as DNA: TGCAGTGCCAGGGAGAGGGCTGAAGCTTTCTTT. Translated: CSARERAEAFF.

The rearrangement joins TRBV18 to TRBJ2-3; no definite D call. V lost 6 bases, J lost 3 bases, and 16 bases lay in between. Germline CDR1 is KGHSH and CDR2 is LQKENI. This CDR3 contains 15 residues. CDR3 nucleotide sequence: TGTGCCAGCTCGCCCGCCGTAGCATGGACAGATACGCAGTATTTT. It encodes CASSPAVAWTDTQYF. Combining the CDR3 with reference TRBV18 and TRBJ2-3 gives the whole variable domain NAGVMQNPRHLVRRRGQEARLRCSPMKGHSHVYWYRQLPEEGLKFMVYLQKENIIDESGMPKERFSAEFPKEGPSILRIQQVVRGDSAAYFCASSPAVAWTDTQYFGPGTRLTVL.

The sample holds a few counts of this clonotype. The chain joins TRBV18 to TRBJ2-2; D uncertain. The ends were cut back, 2 bases at V and 6 bases at J, with 7 bases in the middle. This CDR3 is 13 amino acids long. From germline, CDR1 is KGHSH and CDR2 LQKENI. The CDR3 DNA follows: TGTGCCAGCTCACCAACCGAAGCCGGGGAGCTGTTTTTT. Amino acids: CASSPTEAGELFF.

This clonotype was counted a few times. This chain uses TRBV3-1 with TRBJ2-4; D gene unclear. Germline V gene sequence: CDR1 LGHDT, CDR2 YNNKEL (reference sequence). The CDR3 loop spans 14 amino acids. Trimming pared 1 base from V and 6 bases from J, leaving 10 bases between. Written as DNA, the CDR3 is TGTGCCAGCAGCCAAGGGGCCTGGGCAAACATTCAGTACTTC. Amino acids: CASSQGAWANIQYF.

The V and J genes are TRBV13 and TRBJ2-7; perhaps TRBD1 as D (6 bases). The germline V gene has CDR1 PRHDT and CDR2 FYEKMQ (reference sequence). The V end lost 5 bases, the J end lost 2 bases, and 13 bases lay between the germline ends. The CDR3 runs to 14 residues. The DNA for the CDR3 is TGTGCCAGCAGCGCCGTAGGGACAACCTACGAGCAGTACTTC. Translated, it gives CASSAVGTTYEQYF.

The rearrangement uses TRBV7-6 and TRBJ2-1; D remains ambiguous. Germline V gene data show CDR1 as SGHVS and CDR2 as FNYEAQ. V lost 1 base to trimming and J lost 6 bases, with 19 bases between them. This CDR3 is 17 amino acids long. CDR3 nucleotides: TGTGCCAGCAGCTTAGGAGCTAGTGGGCCCCTCGGCAATGAGCAGTTCTTC. Its translation is CASSLGASGPLGNEQFF.

The J gene is TRBJ1-1, the V gene TRBV12-3 or TRBV12-4; D not certain. The CDR3 is made up of 12 amino acids. V lost 5 bases and J lost 5, with 9 bases in between. The CDR3 reads CASSPTRTEAFF. In nucleotides, the CDR3 is TGTGCCAGCAGTCCGACAAGGACTGAAGCTTTCTTT.

A note on this clonotype: An end of the junction differs from the germline gene, which may be a read error. This chain connects TRBV3-1 to TRBJ2-3; 12 bases agree with TRBD2. The CDR3 extends over 17 amino acids. Germline CDR1 and CDR2: LGHDT and YNNKEL (reference sequence). The CDR3 reads CACSQGLAGISTDTQYF. CDR3 DNA: TGTGCCTGCAGCCAAGGACTAGCGGGGATAAGCACAGATACGCAGTATTTT.

This clonotype has just a few counts. V and J are TRBV29-1 and TRBJ2-5; no definite D call. This CDR3 comprises 13 residues. Trimming took 3 bases from V and 2 from J, leaving 10 bases between them. Germline V CDR1 and CDR2: SQVTM, ANQGSEA. The CDR3 is CSVDTENQETQYF. The CDR3 DNA is TGCAGCGTTGATACAGAGAATCAAGAGACCCAGTACTTC.

This clonotype was detected many times. In DNA, the CDR3 is TGTGCCAGCAGCCTGAGACAGTTGGACACCGGGGAGCTGTTTTTT. Its translation is CASSLRQLDTGELFF. The chain has TRBV7-2 and TRBJ2-2; a weak D match, TRBD1 (5 bases). Germline V gives CDR1 SGHTA, CDR2 FQGNSA. CDR3 length: 15 residues. V was trimmed by 5 bases and J by 3 bases, leaving 13 bases between them.

This chain uses TRBV7-2 with TRBJ2-5; 8 bases are a match to TRBD1. The junction had 1 base not matched to a gene; V was cut back by 3 bases and J by 4 bases. The CDR3 covers 13 residues. Germline V CDR1 and CDR2: SGHTA, FQGNSA. The CDR3 nucleotides read TGTGCCAGCAGCTTCCAGGGGGCAGAGACCCAGTACTTC. It specifies CASSFQGAETQYF. Looking up the rest from reference TRBV7-2 and TRBJ2-5 gives the full variable domain: GAGVSQSPSNKVTEKGKDVELRCDPISGHTALYWYRQSLGQGLEFLIYFQGNSAPDKSGLPSDRFSAERTGGSVSTLTIQRTQQEDSAVYLCASSFQGAETQYFGPGTRLLVL.

The gene calls are TRBV5-4 and TRBJ2-2; 8 bases map to TRBD1. The CDR3 runs 15 residues. The germline V gene has CDR1 SGHNT and CDR2 YYREEE (reference sequence). Unmatched junction bases numbered 6, after V lost 4 bases and J lost 4 bases. This CDR3 is CASSEGTGATGELFF. The CDR3, as DNA: TGTGCCAGCAGCGAAGGGACAGGAGCCACCGGGGAGCTGTTTTTT.

This clonotype was counted at least ten times. This chain links TRBV4-3 with TRBJ2-3, with a weak D call TRBD2 (5 bases). V dropped 6 bases and J dropped 0 bases, with 13 bases sitting between them. The germline V gene has CDR1 LGHNA and CDR2 YSLEER. The CDR3 contains 15 residues. CDR3 nucleotides: TGCGCCAGCAGGAGGTCGGGATCTAGCACAGATACGCAGTATTTT. It yields the protein CASRRSGSSTDTQYF.

In this sample, this clonotype turned up many times. The chain recombines TRBV12-3 or TRBV12-4 with TRBJ1-5, with TRBD1 identical over 9 bases. CDR3 length equals 15 residues. V lost 3 bases, J lost 6 bases, and 6 bases stayed unmatched. CDR3 nucleotides: TGTGCCAGCAGTTTCAGACAGGGGGACGGTCAGCCCCAGCATTTT. Its translation: CASSFRQGDGQPQHF.

This clonotype was counted only a few times. The CDR3 loop is CASTKGGVLNYGYTF. The CDR3 coding sequence is TGTGCCAGTACCAAAGGGGGGGTTCTTAACTATGGCTACACCTTC. The chain uses TRBV19 and TRBJ1-2, with D possibly being TRBD1 (6 bases). V was shortened by 7 bases and J by 1 base, with 16 bases between the two germline ends. The CDR3 consists of 15 residues. The germline V gene has CDR1 LNHDA and CDR2 SQIVND (reference sequence).

The chain combines TRBV6-5 with TRBJ1-5; 8 bases are a match to TRBD1. The germline V gene encodes CDR1 MNHEY and CDR2 SVGAGI. The V segment lost 0 bases and the J segment 7 bases; nucleotides outside the gene matches: 2. The CDR3 totals 14 residues. Here the CDR3 DNA reads TGTGCCAGCAGTTACTCGGACAGGGCCCAGCCCCAGCATTTT. This sequence encodes CASSYSDRAQPQHF.

This clonotype was seen a few times. The rearrangement uses TRBV2 and TRBJ1-3, with D hard to call. Deletions cut 4 bases from V and 4 bases from J, with 11 bases between. The germline V gene encodes CDR1 SNHLY and CDR2 FYNNEI. This CDR3 has 14 amino acids. The CDR3 is CASSVSGMGNTIYF. In DNA, the CDR3 is TGTGCCAGCAGTGTGAGTGGAATGGGAAACACCATATATTTT.

This clonotype was observed a few times. The rearrangement uses TRBV13 and TRBJ2-2, with 10 bases matching TRBD2. The junction had 8 bases not matched to a gene; V was cut back by 3 bases and J by 7 bases. There are 16 residues in the CDR3. Per the germline V gene, CDR1 is PRHDT and CDR2 is FYEKMQ (reference sequence). Here the CDR3 DNA reads TGTGCCAGCAGCTTCGGAGCGGGGGGGCCGAACGGGGAGCTGTTTTTT. Translating gives CASSFGAGGPNGELFF. The full variable domain, in which reference TRBV13 and TRBJ2-2 provide the parts outside the CDR3, is AAGVIQSPRHLIKEKRETATLKCYPIPRHDTVYWYQQGPGQDPQFLISFYEKMQSDKGSIPDRFSAQQFSDYHSELNMSSLELGDSALYFCASSFGAGGPNGELFFGEGSRLTVL.

This clonotype was picked up a small number of times. V is TRBV7-6 and J is TRBJ2-1, with D unclear. Deletions cut 3 bases from V and 0 bases from J, with 9 bases between. The CDR3 extends over 15 amino acids. CDR1 is SGHVS and CDR2 is FNYEAQ in the germline V gene. CDR3 in DNA: TGTGCCAGCAGCTTCGGGCTGGGCTCCTACAATGAGCAGTTCTTC. This encodes CASSFGLGSYNEQFF. Full variable domain (missing parts from reference TRBV7-6 and TRBJ2-1): GAGVSQSPRYKVTKRGQDVALRCDPISGHVSLYWYRQALGQGPEFLTYFNYEAQQDKSGLPNDRFSAERPEGSISTLTIQRTEQRDSAMYRCASSFGLGSYNEQFFGPGTRLTVL.

This clonotype was detected many times. The chain combines TRBV7-2 with TRBJ2-7, with D maybe TRBD1 (6 bases). The germline gives CDR1 SGHTA, CDR2 FQGNSA. V lost 4 bases to trimming and J lost 0 bases, with 13 bases between them. CDR3 size: 15 residues. CDR3 coding DNA: TGTGCCAGCAGCTCCGATTTAGGGGGCTCCTACGAGCAGTACTTC. It encodes CASSSDLGGSYEQYF.

This sequence joins TRBV18 and TRBJ1-2, with TRBD1 matching over 7 bases. The trim removed 0 bases at V and 5 bases at J, leaving 9 bases unmatched. Germline values: CDR1 KGHSH, CDR2 LQKENI. CDR3 length equals 16 residues. The CDR3 here is CASSPPGQAGNYGYTF. CDR3 nucleotides: TGTGCCAGCTCACCACCCGGACAGGCTGGGAATTATGGCTACACCTTC.

The chain couples TRBV19 to TRBJ2-3; D gene ambiguous. This CDR3 is 15 amino acids long. V lost 1 base, J lost 4 bases, and 12 bases lay in between. The germline CDR1 and CDR2 sequences are LNHDA and SQIVND (reference sequence). The CDR3, as DNA: TGTGCCAGTAGTATAGGTCGGCAGGCCGCAGATACGCAGTATTTT. It yields the protein CASSIGRQAADTQYF. The variable domain in full, completed from reference TRBV19 and TRBJ2-3, reads DGGITQSPKYLFRKEGQNVTLSCEQNLNHDAMYWYRQDPGQGLRLIYYSQIVNDFQKGDIAEGYSVSREKKESFPLTVTSAQKNPTAFYLCASSIGRQAADTQYFGPGTRLTVL.